The rows below give T cell receptor beta chains drawn from one sample of a study of CD8 T cells in Susac syndrome. TCRdb analysed the immunoSEQ multiplex PCR reads with MiXCR anew, one entry per CDR3 protein. The table records fewer than 200,000 distinct CDR3 sequences, 85% to 95% of them present only once. The sequenced material came from CD4+ T cells from PBMCs. The receptor source for this set is a human donor in good health. Each CDR3 is given with its conserved first and last residue. Each record gives: J gene, V gene, CDR3 length, CDR3 protein.

>TRBJ2-2|TRBV29-1|12
CSVGTGNGELFF
>TRBJ1-2|TRBV18|15
CASSPSQGDLNGYTF
>TRBJ1-1|TRBV5-4|14
CASSPGGVNTEAFF
>TRBJ1-2|TRBV30|14
CAWTAGQGVSGYTF
>TRBJ1-2|TRBV6-1|16
CASTHARYRGNYGYTF
>TRBJ2-3|TRBV9|11
CASSVADTQYF
>TRBJ2-3|TRBV5-1|14
CASSLEASGDTQYF
>TRBJ1-5|TRBV5-1|15
CASSVAGTPNQPQHF
>TRBJ2-7|TRBV14|17
CASSQDRWGAISYEQYF
>TRBJ2-2|TRBV18|18
CASSPVTRDRVNTGELFF
>TRBJ1-2|TRBV1|14
CTSSQAERNYGYTF
>TRBJ1-1|TRBV6-6|14
CASSYRDRFAEAFF
>TRBJ2-1|TRBV12-3/TRBV12-4|19
CASSPLSASGGPSYNEQFF
>TRBJ2-7|TRBV25-1|13
CASSPGFRGEQYF
>TRBJ2-5|TRBV7-2|13
CASSFRPSGTQYF
>TRBJ2-1|TRBV3-1|15
CASSQGSSLYNEQFF
>TRBJ1-5|TRBV27|13
CASSFTTNQPQHF
>TRBJ2-7|TRBV5-6|13
CASSRTILSEQYF
>TRBJ2-7|TRBV28|17
CASLPYGPGQGRYEQYF
>TRBJ2-1|TRBV3-1|12
CASSLLHNEQFF
>TRBJ2-1|TRBV12-3/TRBV12-4|14
CASSFRDSYNEQFF
>TRBJ2-6|TRBV7-6|13
CASSLSEANVLTF
>TRBJ1-1|TRBV5-1|17
CASSPGTGRYMNTEAFF
>TRBJ2-1|TRBV9|14
CASSLGLAVDEQFF
>TRBJ1-5|TRBV23-1|16
CASSQEGGRSNQPQHF
>TRBJ2-3|TRBV12-3/TRBV12-4|16
CASSFGSRGAPDTQYF
>TRBJ1-2|TRBV6-6|15
CASGIPRGGSYGYTF
>TRBJ1-2|TRBV29-1|12
CSALTGGYGYTF
>TRBJ1-6|TRBV7-2|13
CASSLGVFRPLHF
>TRBJ2-7|TRBV27|14
CASSTSGTGFSQYF
>TRBJ1-5|TRBV19|16
CASSSMGGSGNQPQHF
>TRBJ1-2|TRBV5-1|16
CASSLMLGARGYGYTF
>TRBJ2-2|TRBV5-1|15
CASSLQLSNTGELFF
>TRBJ1-5|TRBV3-1|15
CASSQDSLGNQPQHF
>TRBJ1-6|TRBV6-5|16
CASSYSMPDYNSPLHF
>TRBJ2-5|TRBV3-1|15
CASSQDWRGQETQYF
>TRBJ1-5|TRBV6-2/TRBV6-3|14
CASSFRGSRQPQHF
>TRBJ1-1|TRBV3-1|16
CASSAWTGPGNTEAFF
>TRBJ2-5|TRBV14|16
CASSRAPTGLQETQYF
>TRBJ1-2|TRBV7-2|12
CASSLGLGGYTF
>TRBJ2-2|TRBV25-1|14
CASSHTGGTGELFF
>TRBJ2-2|TRBV5-1|17
CASSSQPTGGSTGELFF
>TRBJ2-1|TRBV12-1|17
CASSVLAPTSSYNEQFF
>TRBJ2-3|TRBV7-9|17
CASSPKAGVGYTDTQYF
>TRBJ1-1|TRBV5-6|16
CASSRWRGGRGTEAFF
>TRBJ2-1|TRBV9|10
CASSAGEQDF
>TRBJ1-6|TRBV20-1|17
CSARDDGQGRYNSPLHF
>TRBJ2-7|TRBV7-2|15
CASSLVADHSYEQYF
>TRBJ2-7|TRBV5-1|14
CASSPGQGRRVQYF
>TRBJ2-5|TRBV7-8|13
CASRDPDPRTQYF
>TRBJ2-3|TRBV20-1|16
CSPSPPLAGATDTQYF
>TRBJ2-4|TRBV5-1|14
CASSLETDKNIQYF
>TRBJ1-1|TRBV19|15
CASSLTGGVDTEAFF